Each of the 21 T cell receptor beta chains below was sequenced from the same sample in a study of T cell changes during pregnancy in multiple sclerosis. TCRdb keeps only in-frame clones here, not all; method: immunoSEQ multiplex PCR. In the table there are more than 55,000 clones, 91% of which are singletons. This material consisted of peripheral blood, taken in the third trimester of pregnancy. These TCRs come from a female donor in good health, enrolled as a control in a pregnancy study.

The chain uses TRBV19 and TRBJ2-1, with D perhaps TRBD1 (5 bases). The V end was cut by 5 bases, the J end by 2 bases, with 10 bases between. The CDR3 is 14 residues long. The germline V gene encodes CDR1 LNHDA and CDR2 SQIVND (reference sequence). The CDR3 here is CASSLGHTYNEQFF. The DNA of the CDR3 is TGTGCCAGTAGTCTAGGACATACCTACAATGAGCAGTTCTTC.

The CDR3 spells CASSPEDFNTGELFF. The CDR3, as DNA: TGTGCCAGCTCGCCGGAGGATTTCAACACCGGGGAGCTGTTTTTT. The chain uses TRBV18 and TRBJ2-2, with D possibly being TRBD2 (5 bases). The CDR3 totals 15 residues. Germline lookup yields CDR1 KGHSH and CDR2 LQKENI. Trimming removed 6 bases from V and 2 bases from J, with 13 bases in between. The variable domain in full, completed from reference TRBV18 and TRBJ2-2, reads NAGVMQNPRHLVRRRGQEARLRCSPMKGHSHVYWYRQLPEEGLKFMVYLQKENIIDESGMPKERFSAEFPKEGPSILRIQQVVRGDSAAYFCASSPEDFNTGELFFGEGSRLTVL.

The V call is TRBV5-8, the J call TRBJ1-2; tentatively, D is TRBD1 (6 bases). Germline loops: CDR1 SGHTS, CDR2 YDEGEE. The CDR3 runs to 15 residues. With 0 bases removed from V and 5 bases from J, the gap between germline ends came to 14 bases. CDR3 in amino acids: CASSLDGQNPYGYTF. In nucleotides, the CDR3 is TGTGCCAGCAGCTTGGACGGACAGAATCCTTATGGCTACACCTTC.

This sequence joins TRBV5-1 and TRBJ2-3; 8 nucleotides agree with TRBD2. Unmatched junction bases numbered 6, after V lost 0 bases and J lost 3 bases. This CDR3 region has 16 residues. Per the germline V gene, CDR1 is SGHRS and CDR2 is YFSETQ. The CDR3 reads CASSLVTGGGTDTQYF. The DNA of the CDR3 is TGCGCCAGCAGCTTGGTCACCGGGGGGGGAACAGATACGCAGTATTTT.

V gene TRBV6-5 combines with J gene TRBJ2-7; D is perhaps TRBD2 (5 bases). The germline V and J ends were trimmed by 6 bases and 2 bases, with 11 bases remaining between them. The CDR3 covers 13 residues. Looked up from germline, CDR1 is MNHEY and CDR2 is SVGAGI. CDR3 coding DNA: TGTGCCAGCAGGGGGAGTGCCCCCTACGAGCAGTACTTC. Protein sequence: CASRGSAPYEQYF.

This clone was seen only once. The V gene is TRBV6-4, the J gene TRBJ1-6; a possible D gene is TRBD1 (6 bases). Germline CDR1 and CDR2: MRHNA and SNTAGT. The CDR3 covers 15 residues. Trimming removed 2 bases at V and 6 bases at J, with 11 bases between. The CDR3 DNA reads as TGTGCCAGCAGTGACGGGGGCGATGGTAATTCACCCCTCCACTTT. Protein: CASSDGGDGNSPLHF.

This chain uses TRBV5-8 with TRBJ1-2; TRBD1 might be the D (6 bases). CDR1 is SGHTS and CDR2 is YDEGEE in the germline V gene. Between the trimmed V and J ends, which lost 0 bases and 4 bases, there was a span of 22 bases. The CDR3 runs 18 residues. CDR3 region: CASSLGPIQGPSFYGYTF. In nucleotides, the CDR3 is TGTGCCAGCAGCTTGGGCCCTATACAGGGTCCATCCTTCTATGGCTACACCTTC.

The table lists this clone with a few counts. The CDR3 here is CAWRTQGARGGELFF. The CDR3 nucleotides read TGTGCCTGGAGGACACAGGGGGCGCGGGGCGGGGAGCTGTTTTTT. This sequence joins TRBV30 and TRBJ2-2; 9 positions match TRBD1. V shed 3 bases, J shed 7 bases, and the junction held 9 bases outside the gene matches. Germline assignment: CDR1 GTSNPN and CDR2 SVGIG (reference sequence). The length of the CDR3 is 15 residues.

This chain uses TRBV27 with TRBJ2-7; maybe TRBD1 (6 bases). Germline assignment: CDR1 MNHEY and CDR2 SMNVEV (reference sequence). There are 13 residues in the CDR3. Trimming removed 3 bases from V and 2 bases from J, with 8 bases in between. The CDR3 here is CASSLQGPYEQYF. The CDR3, as DNA: TGTGCCAGCAGTTTGCAGGGGCCCTACGAGCAGTACTTC.

This rearrangement joins TRBV11-1 to TRBJ2-7; 8 nucleotides line up with TRBD1. The trim removed 7 bases at V and 4 bases at J, leaving 3 bases unmatched. The length of the CDR3 is 12 residues. CDR1 is SGHAT, CDR2 FQDESV, per germline (reference sequence). CDR3 sequence: CASTGQEYEQYF. The CDR3, as DNA: TGTGCCAGCACGGGACAGGAGTACGAGCAGTACTTC.

The chain carries TRBV7-9 and TRBJ1-3, with no clear D. Germline V gives CDR1 SEHNR, CDR2 FQNEAQ (reference sequence). This CDR3 has 16 amino acids. V was cut by 8 bases and J by 0 bases, with 17 bases left in between. CDR3 bases: TGTGCCAGCTTTCTTTCGGCGCTAGGCTCTGGAAACACCATATATTTT. Amino acids: CASFLSALGSGNTIYF.

The gene calls are TRBV6-1 and TRBJ2-7; perhaps TRBD1 as D (6 bases). With 8 bases removed from V and 7 bases from J, the gap between germline ends came to 15 bases. Looked up from germline, CDR1 is MNHNS and CDR2 is SASEGT. This CDR3 is built from 12 residues. DNA for the CDR3: TGTGCCAGCGTTCTGTTAGGGGGAGAGCAGTACTTC. It encodes CASVLLGGEQYF.

The J gene is TRBJ1-1, the V gene TRBV11-2; 7 bases are a match to TRBD1. V trimming: 5 bases; J trimming: 4 bases; junction bases outside the gene matches: 10. The CDR3 consists of 15 residues. The germline V gene has CDR1 SGHAT and CDR2 FQNNGV. CDR3: CASSGETGLSTEAFF. CDR3 bases: TGTGCCAGCAGCGGAGAGACAGGGTTAAGCACTGAAGCTTTCTTT.

The gene calls are TRBV29-1 and TRBJ2-7; D is uncertain. The CDR3 runs to 12 residues. V was clipped by 1 base and J by 5 bases, with 9 bases between them. Germline loops: CDR1 SQVTM, CDR2 ANQGSEA. CDR3 in amino acids: CSVEGRHHEQYF. CDR3 in DNA: TGCAGCGTTGAAGGCAGGCACCACGAGCAGTACTTC.

V is TRBV6-4 and J is TRBJ2-6, with D unclear. This CDR3 is 14 amino acids long. Germline V CDR1 and CDR2: MRHNA, SNTAGT. Trimming removed 4 bases from V and 2 bases from J, with 6 bases in between. CDR3 amino acids: CASSALAGANVLTF. As DNA, the CDR3 is TGTGCCAGCAGTGCTCTCGCTGGGGCCAACGTCCTGACTTTC.

V gene TRBV6-6 combines with J gene TRBJ2-5, with 7 bases matching TRBD1. With 2 bases clipped from V and 1 base from J, the junction kept 1 base outside the gene matches. Germline V gives CDR1 MNHNY, CDR2 SVGAGI (reference sequence). This CDR3 comprises 14 residues. The CDR3 protein is CASSYGTAQETQYF. CDR3 sequence (DNA): TGTGCCAGCAGTTACGGGACAGCCCAAGAGACCCAGTACTTC.

This clone has a single count. The V call is TRBV5-6, the J call TRBJ1-1; 7 bases match TRBD1. This CDR3 spans 12 amino acids. Per germline, CDR1 SGHDT and CDR2 YYEEEE. V dropped 4 bases and J dropped 11; count of bases not matched to a gene: 8. CDR3 nucleotide sequence: TGTGCCAGCAGCCGCGACAGGGTCTCGGCTTTCTTT. Protein sequence: CASSRDRVSAFF.

The chain has TRBV27 and TRBJ2-1; TRBD1 agrees at 7 bases. The CDR3 is 15 amino acids. V dropped 3 bases and J dropped 6; count of bases not matched to a gene: 8. Looked up from germline, CDR1 is MNHEY and CDR2 is SMNVEV (reference sequence). The CDR3 bases are TGTGCCAGCAGTTTGGGGCAGGGGGTCATCAATGAGCAGTTCTTC. Protein product: CASSLGQGVINEQFF.

V gene TRBV5-4 combines with J gene TRBJ2-7; D may be TRBD1 (6 bases). V gave up 4 bases and J gave up 3 bases, with 14 bases separating them. Germline V gene lookup returns CDR1 SGHNT and CDR2 YYREEE (reference sequence). The CDR3 is 14 amino acids. CDR3 protein: CASSVGGQFYEQYF. Here the CDR3 DNA reads TGTGCCAGCAGCGTAGGGGGACAATTCTACGAGCAGTACTTC. Filled out from reference TRBV5-4 and TRBJ2-7, the complete variable domain reads ETGVTQSPTHLIKTRGQQVTLRCSSQSGHNTVSWYQQALGQGPQFIFQYYREEENGRGNFPPRFSGLQFPNYSSELNVNALELDDSALYLCASSVGGQFYEQYFGPGTRLTVT.

The V call is TRBV19, the J call TRBJ1-5, with TRBD1 identical over 7 bases. Germline V gives CDR1 LNHDA, CDR2 SQIVND (reference sequence). J gave up 2 bases and V 5 bases, and 3 bases lay outside the gene matches. The CDR3 totals 14 residues. CDR3 residues: CASSQGVGNQPQHF. DNA of the CDR3: TGTGCCAGTAGTCAGGGGGTCGGCAATCAGCCCCAGCATTTT. The complete variable domain, with remaining parts taken from reference TRBV19 and TRBJ1-5, reads DGGITQSPKYLFRKEGQNVTLSCEQNLNHDAMYWYRQDPGQGLRLIYYSQIVNDFQKGDIAEGYSVSREKKESFPLTVTSAQKNPTAFYLCASSQGVGNQPQHFGDGTRLSIL.

This clone has just one count. The rearrangement links TRBV28 to TRBJ1-4, with 9 positions matching TRBD1. The CDR3 has 15 amino acids. The germline V gene has CDR1 MDHEN and CDR2 SYDVKM. J gave up 7 bases and V 7 bases, and 10 bases lay outside the gene matches. DNA of the CDR3: TGTGCCAGCAAGGGGGGCGGGACAGGGCCTGAAAAACTGTTTTTT. The encoded protein is CASKGGGTGPEKLFF. Drawing the rest from reference TRBV28 and TRBJ1-4, the complete variable domain is DVKVTQSSRYLVKRTGEKVFLECVQDMDHENMFWYRQDPGLGLRLIYFSYDVKMKEKGDIPEGYSVSREKKERFSLILESASTNQTSMYLCASKGGGTGPEKLFFGSGTQLSVL.